These T cell receptor beta chains were read from a single sample in a study of T-cell reconstitution after alpha-beta-depleted transplantation in children. TCRdb itself ran the PCR reads through MiXCR, one entry per CDR3 protein. The table lists 300,000 or so distinct CDR3 sequences, about a quarter of them singletons, with over 9.5% in the top ten. The sample in question was PBMCs, mostly from graft donor cells, obtained 180 days after TCRalphabeta/CD19-depleted stem cell transplant. The receptor set was obtained from a male patient aged 10-17 years who had a stem cell transplant for acute lymphoblastic leukemia, so the T cells may come from the graft donor. The CDR3 runs from the conserved cysteine through the conserved F or W. Where a row states a size, it is once, few, many or the class of an expanded clone; other rows omit it.

TRBJ1-1 few TRBV27 CASSQGYRGVNTEAFF
TRBJ1-4 few TRBV20-1 CSARERKGEKLFF
TRBJ2-3 NA TRBV18 CASSRGWTDTQYF
TRBJ2-5 NA TRBV12-5 CASGLTQETQYF
TRBJ2-3 few TRBV4-1 CASSQEKRGVTDTQYF
TRBJ2-1 NA TRBV14 CASSQDRITPFF
TRBJ2-1 NA TRBV9 CASSVSGQTWMIEQFF
TRBJ2-2 once TRBV20-1 CSARDPRIPGLAVTGELFF
TRBJ1-2 many TRBV6-5 CASSYSGTLNYGYTF
TRBJ2-5 NA TRBV5-1 CASSLVASVSIETQYF
TRBJ2-7 few TRBV4-1 CASSHMGQGSYEQYF
TRBJ2-3 few TRBV20-1 CSGNRGGTDTQYF
TRBJ1-3 few TRBV12-3/TRBV12-4 CASSWGDSGNTIYF